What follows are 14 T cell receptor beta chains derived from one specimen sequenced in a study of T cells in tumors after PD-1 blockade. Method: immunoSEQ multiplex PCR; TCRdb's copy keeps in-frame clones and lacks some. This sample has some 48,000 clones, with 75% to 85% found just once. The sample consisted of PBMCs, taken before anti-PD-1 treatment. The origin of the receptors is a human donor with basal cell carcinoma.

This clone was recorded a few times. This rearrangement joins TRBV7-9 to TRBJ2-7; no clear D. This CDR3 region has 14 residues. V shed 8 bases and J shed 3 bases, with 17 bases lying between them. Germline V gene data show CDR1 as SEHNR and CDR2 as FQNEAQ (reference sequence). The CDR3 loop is CASSIGSHNYEQYF. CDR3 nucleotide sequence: TGTGCCAGCTCTATTGGGTCCCATAACTACGAGCAGTACTTC.

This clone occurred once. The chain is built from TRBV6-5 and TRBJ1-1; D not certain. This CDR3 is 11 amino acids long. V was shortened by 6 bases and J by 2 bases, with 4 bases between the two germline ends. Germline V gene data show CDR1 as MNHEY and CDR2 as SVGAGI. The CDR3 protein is CASSANTEAFF. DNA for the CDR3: TGTGCCAGCAGCGCAAACACTGAAGCTTTCTTT.

The CDR3 DNA is TGTGCCAGCAGTGGGGGCTCCTACAATGAGCAGTTCTTC. Encoded protein: CASSGGSYNEQFF. This chain joins TRBV12-3 or TRBV12-4 and TRBJ2-1; D is possibly TRBD1 or TRBD2 (5 bases each). Trimming stripped 5 bases from V and 0 bases from J, with 5 bases between. The CDR3 sequence is 13 residues long.

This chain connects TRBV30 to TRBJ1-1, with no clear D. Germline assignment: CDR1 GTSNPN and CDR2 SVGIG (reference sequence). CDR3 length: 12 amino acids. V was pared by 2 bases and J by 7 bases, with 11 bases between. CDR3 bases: TGTGCCTGGAGTATCCCCCCGGGTGAAGCTTTCTTT. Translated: CAWSIPPGEAFF.

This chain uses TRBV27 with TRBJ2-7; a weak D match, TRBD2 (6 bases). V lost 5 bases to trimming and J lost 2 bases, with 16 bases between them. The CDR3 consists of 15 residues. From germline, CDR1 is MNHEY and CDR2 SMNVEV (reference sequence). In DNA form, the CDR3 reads TGTGCCAGCAGTCTGGGGCGGGGCAACACCTACGAGCAGTACTTC. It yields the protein CASSLGRGNTYEQYF.

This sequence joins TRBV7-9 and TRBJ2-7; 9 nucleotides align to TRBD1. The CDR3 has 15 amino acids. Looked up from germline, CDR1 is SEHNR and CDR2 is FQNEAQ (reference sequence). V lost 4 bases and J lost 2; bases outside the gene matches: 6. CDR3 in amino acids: CASSSDRGTPYEQYF. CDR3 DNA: TGTGCCAGCAGCTCGGACAGGGGAACCCCCTACGAGCAGTACTTC. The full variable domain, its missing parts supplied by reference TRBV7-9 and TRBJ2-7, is DTGVSQNPRHKITKRGQNVTFRCDPISEHNRLYWYRQTLGQGPEFLTYFQNEAQLEKSRLLSDRFSAERPKGSFSTLEIQRTEQGDSAMYLCASSSDRGTPYEQYFGPGTRLTVT.

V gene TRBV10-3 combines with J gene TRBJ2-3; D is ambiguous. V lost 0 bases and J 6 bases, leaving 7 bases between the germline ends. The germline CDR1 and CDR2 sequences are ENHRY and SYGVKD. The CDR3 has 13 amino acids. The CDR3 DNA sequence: TGTGCCATCAGTGAGTCTGTGTTGGATACGCAGTATTTT. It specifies CAISESVLDTQYF.

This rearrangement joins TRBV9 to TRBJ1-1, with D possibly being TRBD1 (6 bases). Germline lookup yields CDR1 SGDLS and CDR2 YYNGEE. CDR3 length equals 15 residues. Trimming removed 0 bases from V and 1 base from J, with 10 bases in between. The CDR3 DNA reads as TGTGCCAGCAGCGTAGCAGGACAGAAGAACACTGAAGCTTTCTTT. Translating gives CASSVAGQKNTEAFF.

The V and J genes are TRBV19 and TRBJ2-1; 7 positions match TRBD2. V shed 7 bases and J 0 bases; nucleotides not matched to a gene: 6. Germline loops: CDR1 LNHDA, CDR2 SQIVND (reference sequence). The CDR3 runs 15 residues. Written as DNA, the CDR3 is TGTGCCAGTACCGAGCGGGATTTCTCCTACAATGAGCAGTTCTTC. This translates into CASTERDFSYNEQFF. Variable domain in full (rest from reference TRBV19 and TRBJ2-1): DGGITQSPKYLFRKEGQNVTLSCEQNLNHDAMYWYRQDPGQGLRLIYYSQIVNDFQKGDIAEGYSVSREKKESFPLTVTSAQKNPTAFYLCASTERDFSYNEQFFGPGTRLTVL.

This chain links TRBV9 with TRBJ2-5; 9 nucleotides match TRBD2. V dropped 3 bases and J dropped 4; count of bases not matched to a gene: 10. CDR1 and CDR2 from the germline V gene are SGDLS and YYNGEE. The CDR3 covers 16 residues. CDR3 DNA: TGTGCCAGCAGCGATGCCCCCGCGGGGGGGTTAGAGACCCAGTACTTC. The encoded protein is CASSDAPAGGLETQYF.

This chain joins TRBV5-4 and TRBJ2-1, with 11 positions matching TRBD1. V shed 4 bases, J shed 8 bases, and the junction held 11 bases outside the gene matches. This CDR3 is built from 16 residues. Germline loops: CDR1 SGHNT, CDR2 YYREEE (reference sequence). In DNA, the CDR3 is TGTGCCAGCAGCGCAAAGGACAGGGGGCATATGGATGAGCAGTTCTTC. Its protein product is CASSAKDRGHMDEQFF.

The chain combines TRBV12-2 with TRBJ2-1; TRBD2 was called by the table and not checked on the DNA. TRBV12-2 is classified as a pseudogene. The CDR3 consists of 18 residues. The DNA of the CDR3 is TGTGCAAGTCGCTTCCAATATGCGGGGGACAAAGCCTACAATGAGCAGTTCTTC. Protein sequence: CASRFQYAGDKAYNEQFF.

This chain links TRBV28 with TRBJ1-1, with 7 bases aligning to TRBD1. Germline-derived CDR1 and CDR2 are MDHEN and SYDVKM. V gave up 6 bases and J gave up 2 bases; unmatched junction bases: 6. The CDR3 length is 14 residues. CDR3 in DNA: TGTGCCAGCAGCCCGGGGACAGCAAACACTGAAGCTTTCTTT. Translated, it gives CASSPGTANTEAFF. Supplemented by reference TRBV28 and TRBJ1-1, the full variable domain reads DVKVTQSSRYLVKRTGEKVFLECVQDMDHENMFWYRQDPGLGLRLIYFSYDVKMKEKGDIPEGYSVSREKKERFSLILESASTNQTSMYLCASSPGTANTEAFFGQGTRLTVV.

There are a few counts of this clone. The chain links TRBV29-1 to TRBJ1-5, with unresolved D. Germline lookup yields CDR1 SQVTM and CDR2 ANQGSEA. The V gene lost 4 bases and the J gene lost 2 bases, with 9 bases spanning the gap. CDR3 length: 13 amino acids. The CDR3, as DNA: TGCAGCGTTGTGGTAGGCCGCAATCAGCCCCAGCATTTT. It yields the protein CSVVVGRNQPQHF.